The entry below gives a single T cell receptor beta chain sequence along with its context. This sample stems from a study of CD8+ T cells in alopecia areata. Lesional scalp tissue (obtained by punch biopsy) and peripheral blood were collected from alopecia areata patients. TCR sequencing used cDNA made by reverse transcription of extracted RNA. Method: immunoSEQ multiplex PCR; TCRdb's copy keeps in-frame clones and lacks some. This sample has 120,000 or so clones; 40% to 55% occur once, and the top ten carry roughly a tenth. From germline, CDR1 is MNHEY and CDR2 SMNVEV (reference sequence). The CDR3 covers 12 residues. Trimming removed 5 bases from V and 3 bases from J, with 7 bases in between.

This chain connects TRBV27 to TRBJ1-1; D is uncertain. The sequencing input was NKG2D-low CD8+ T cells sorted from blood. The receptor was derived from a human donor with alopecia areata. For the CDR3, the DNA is TGTGCCAGCAGTGCCGGGGACACTGAAGCTTTCTTT. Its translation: CASSAGDTEAFF.